Following are 30 T cell receptor beta chains from one sample sequenced in a study of shared clonotypes between healthy human individuals. Profiling relied on immunoSEQ multiplex PCR, and the TCRdb table lists in-frame clones only, not all of them. The sample shows roughly 2.2 million clones, approximately 90% of them seen only once. Sample: naive CD4+ T cells from PBMCs. Subset described: CD45RA+ positively selected. Receptors were obtained from a young man in good health. Some clones in this sample may be carry-over from other donors' samples.

The table lists this clone with a few counts. The same CDR3 is also encoded by other DNA sequences in this sample. The V gene is TRBV4-1, the J gene TRBJ1-1, with a weak D call TRBD1 (6 bases). The V and J ends lost 1 base and 1 base respectively, with 7 bases between them. Germline-derived CDR1 and CDR2 are MGHRA and YSYEKL. The CDR3 contains 14 residues. CDR3: CASSQVGGNTEAFF. The CDR3 DNA follows: TGCGCCAGCAGCCAAGTAGGGGGGAACACTGAAGCTTTCTTT.

This clone was counted once. Different DNA sequences within this sample yield the same CDR3. The chain employs TRBV9 and TRBJ1-3, with a possible D match to TRBD1 (5 bases). The CDR3 has 15 amino acids. CDR1 and CDR2 from the germline V gene are SGDLS and YYNGEE. V lost 0 bases, J lost 3 bases, and 10 bases lay in between. The CDR3 DNA is TGTGCCAGCAGCGTAGGCCAGGGAGGTGGAAACACCATATATTTT. Protein product: CASSVGQGGGNTIYF. The whole variable domain, remainder taken from reference TRBV9 and TRBJ1-3, is DSGVTQTPKHLITATGQRVTLRCSPRSGDLSVYWYQQSLDQGLQFLIQYYNGEERAKGNILERFSAQQFPDLHSELNLSSLELGDSALYFCASSVGQGGGNTIYFGEGSWLTVV.

About this clone itself: Other nucleotide sequences in the sample specify the same CDR3. CDR3 amino acids: CAWNPSTDTQYF. In nucleotides, the CDR3 is TGTGCCTGGAACCCGAGCACAGATACGCAGTATTTT. The chain employs TRBV30 and TRBJ2-3, with no clear D. Germline assignment: CDR1 GTSNPN and CDR2 SVGIG (reference sequence). Between the trimmed V and J ends, which lost 4 bases and 0 bases, there was a span of 5 bases. This CDR3 contains 12 residues.

The chain has TRBV7-3 and TRBJ2-5, with D possibly matching TRBD1 (6 bases). The germline gives CDR1 SGHTA, CDR2 FQGTGA. V gave up 2 bases and J gave up 4 bases, with 14 bases separating them. CDR3 length: 15 residues. The CDR3 coding sequence is TGTGCCAGCAGCTTAGGCCAGGGGATTGCAGAGACCCAGTACTTC. As protein: CASSLGQGIAETQYF.

This clone was recorded only once. V gene TRBV5-1 combines with J gene TRBJ2-1; 14 positions match TRBD2. CDR3 length: 14 residues. The J segment lost 9 bases and the V segment lost 4 bases, leaving 3 bases of the junction unmatched. Germline V CDR1 and CDR2: SGHRS, YFSETQ. DNA for the CDR3: TGCGCCAGCAGCCACGGGACTAGCGGGAGTGAGCAGTTCTTC. This gives the protein CASSHGTSGSEQFF.

The gene calls are TRBV10-3 and TRBJ2-2; a weak D match, TRBD2 (6 bases). Germline assignment: CDR1 ENHRY and CDR2 SYGVKD. The germline V and J ends were trimmed by 8 bases and 7 bases, with 11 bases remaining between them. This CDR3 contains 12 residues. The CDR3 DNA sequence: TGTGCCATCCAGGCCGGGGGCGGGGAGCTGTTTTTT. As protein: CAIQAGGGELFF.

The genes are TRBV28 and TRBJ2-7; either TRBD1 or TRBD2 may supply D (5 bases each). The germline V gene has CDR1 MDHEN and CDR2 SYDVKM. Between the trimmed V and J ends, which lost 7 bases and 3 bases, there was a span of 19 bases. The CDR3 has 15 residues. CDR3 sequence (DNA): TGTGCCAGCAACCTTAGGCCGGGACGTCTCTACGAGCAGTACTTC. The encoded protein is CASNLRPGRLYEQYF.

Details on this clone: This sample includes further DNA sequences coding for the same CDR3. The V and J genes are TRBV5-4 and TRBJ1-3; D is possibly TRBD1 (5 bases). V was cut by 0 bases and J by 2 bases, with 6 bases left in between. The CDR3 totals 14 residues. CDR1 and CDR2 from the germline V gene are SGHNT and YYREEE (reference sequence). CDR3 region: CASSLAGAGNTIYF. The CDR3, as DNA: TGTGCCAGCAGCTTGGCGGGGGCTGGAAACACCATATATTTT. The variable domain in full, with the rest retrieved from reference TRBV5-4 and TRBJ1-3, is ETGVTQSPTHLIKTRGQQVTLRCSSQSGHNTVSWYQQALGQGPQFIFQYYREEENGRGNFPPRFSGLQFPNYSSELNVNALELDDSALYLCASSLAGAGNTIYFGEGSWLTVV.

The chain links TRBV28 to TRBJ1-1; D gene uncertain. Trimming removed 1 base at V and 1 base at J, with 10 bases between. The CDR3 is 15 amino acids. Germline V gene data show CDR1 as MDHEN and CDR2 as SYDVKM. CDR3 residues: CASSLFRATNTEAFF. The CDR3 coding sequence is TGTGCCAGCAGTTTATTTCGGGCAACGAACACTGAAGCTTTCTTT.

The V call is TRBV28, the J call TRBJ2-7; 7 nucleotides match TRBD2. The length of the CDR3 is 15 residues. Germline values: CDR1 MDHEN, CDR2 SYDVKM. V was pared by 4 bases and J by 3 bases, with 9 bases of the junction left unmatched. The CDR3 region has the DNA TGTGCCAGCAGTTCTGGGGCTAGCGGATACTACGAGCAGTACTTC. The encoded protein is CASSSGASGYYEQYF. The entire variable domain, with the rest obtained from reference TRBV28 and TRBJ2-7, is as follows: DVKVTQSSRYLVKRTGEKVFLECVQDMDHENMFWYRQDPGLGLRLIYFSYDVKMKEKGDIPEGYSVSREKKERFSLILESASTNQTSMYLCASSSGASGYYEQYFGPGTRLTVT.

This sequence joins TRBV6-1 and TRBJ2-7; TRBD1 matches at 7 bases. Trimming removed 2 bases from V and 1 base from J; junction bases left unmatched: 2. Germline CDR1 is MNHNS and CDR2 is SASEGT. The CDR3 sequence is 14 residues long. CDR3 sequence: CASSERGQSYEQYF. The DNA for the CDR3 is TGTGCCAGCAGTGAACGGGGACAGTCCTACGAGCAGTACTTC.

This chain uses TRBV5-1 with TRBJ1-6, with D uncertain. The V and J ends lost 0 bases and 4 bases respectively, with 11 bases between them. The CDR3 is 16 amino acids. CDR1 and CDR2 from the germline V gene are SGHRS and YFSETQ. CDR3 sequence (DNA): TGCGCCAGCAGCTTGGGGGCAGGCGGGTATAATTCACCCCTCCACTTT. Translated: CASSLGAGGYNSPLHF.

The rearrangement uses TRBV4-1 and TRBJ2-2, with 16 bases lining up with TRBD2. The V gene end was trimmed by 4 bases and the J gene end by 7 bases; junction bases not matched to a gene: 6. Germline loops: CDR1 MGHRA, CDR2 YSYEKL. This CDR3 is 17 amino acids long. CDR3 in amino acids: CASSPGLAGGPYGELFF. CDR3 nucleotides: TGCGCCAGCAGCCCGGGACTAGCGGGAGGGCCTTACGGGGAGCTGTTTTTT.

The chain carries TRBV28 and TRBJ1-2; 7 nucleotides line up with TRBD1. J was trimmed by 4 bases and V by 6 bases; bases with no gene match: 8. Looked up from germline, CDR1 is MDHEN and CDR2 is SYDVKM. This CDR3 spans 14 amino acids. CDR3 sequence: CASSGPGTAYGYTF. The CDR3 DNA is TGTGCCAGCAGCGGACCCGGGACAGCCTATGGCTACACCTTC.

In regard to this clone: The sample carries other DNA sequences with the same CDR3. The chain has TRBV7-2 and TRBJ2-7; no clear D. Germline V CDR1 and CDR2: SGHTA, FQGNSA. There are 13 residues in the CDR3. The V and J ends lost 1 base and 4 bases respectively, with 8 bases between them. The DNA for the CDR3 is TGTGCCAGCAGCTTAGGGGGTCGGTACGAGCAGTACTTC. Its protein product is CASSLGGRYEQYF.

The chain uses TRBV28 and TRBJ1-3, with D maybe TRBD1 (5 bases). With 5 bases removed from V and 8 bases from J, the gap between germline ends came to 10 bases. The CDR3 is made up of 12 amino acids. Germline loops: CDR1 MDHEN, CDR2 SYDVKM. For the CDR3, the DNA is TGTGCCAGCAGTGAAAACAGGCACACCATATATTTT. As protein: CASSENRHTIYF.

The chain couples TRBV19 to TRBJ2-3, with 11 positions matching TRBD2. There are 18 residues in the CDR3. CDR1 LNHDA and CDR2 SQIVND come from the germline V gene (reference sequence). Germline trimming cut 3 bases from V and 2 bases from J; bases unmatched to any gene: 10. The CDR3 bases are TGTGCCAGTAGTATCAGGTCTAGCGGGAGGCGGGACACAGATACGCAGTATTTT. Protein: CASSIRSSGRRDTDTQYF.

Here the CDR3 DNA reads TGTGCCAGCAGGGGGGGTTCTTGGGGTTCGGGAGAGACCCAGTACTTC. Its protein product is CASRGGSWGSGETQYF. The chain carries TRBV28 and TRBJ2-5, with a tentative D call TRBD2 (6 bases). Deletions cut 6 bases from V and 4 bases from J, with 21 bases between. Germline V gene lookup returns CDR1 MDHEN and CDR2 SYDVKM. The CDR3 runs to 16 residues.

This rearrangement joins TRBV9 to TRBJ1-1, with a possible D match to TRBD1 (5 bases). Trimming shortened V by 0 bases and J by 0 bases, and 9 bases separated the two germline ends. The germline V gene encodes CDR1 SGDLS and CDR2 YYNGEE. The CDR3 covers 15 residues. CDR3 nucleotide sequence: TGTGCCAGCAGCGTAGAGGGACTTTTGAACACTGAAGCTTTCTTT. Translation: CASSVEGLLNTEAFF. The full variable domain, with the rest looked up from reference TRBV9 and TRBJ1-1, is DSGVTQTPKHLITATGQRVTLRCSPRSGDLSVYWYQQSLDQGLQFLIQYYNGEERAKGNILERFSAQQFPDLHSELNLSSLELGDSALYFCASSVEGLLNTEAFFGQGTRLTVV.

V gene TRBV2 combines with J gene TRBJ2-3, with 13 bases identical to TRBD2. The trim removed 8 bases at V and 8 bases at J, leaving 7 bases unmatched. The CDR3 extends over 14 amino acids. CDR1 is SNHLY and CDR2 is FYNNEI in the germline V gene. This CDR3 reads CASGSTSGRGTQYF. CDR3 in DNA: TGTGCCAGCGGCTCAACTAGCGGGAGGGGTACGCAGTATTTT.

The chain joins TRBV10-2 to TRBJ2-5, with D hard to call. The CDR3 sequence is 13 residues long. Germline CDR1 WSHSY, CDR2 SAAADI. The V and J ends lost 0 bases and 6 bases respectively, with 8 bases between them. The CDR3 sequence: CASSESNIKTQYF. CDR3 in DNA: TGCGCCAGCAGTGAGTCGAATATAAAGACCCAGTACTTC.

V usage is TRBV4-1 and J usage is TRBJ1-5, with 7 bases identical to TRBD1. The V gene's germline CDR1 is MGHRA and CDR2 YSYEKL. This CDR3 spans 16 amino acids. Unmatched junction bases numbered 7, after V lost 1 base and J lost 4 bases. The CDR3 protein is CASSQVSGQKNQPQHF. Written as DNA, the CDR3 is TGCGCCAGCAGCCAAGTGTCGGGACAGAAAAATCAGCCCCAGCATTTT.

This chain joins TRBV5-1 and TRBJ2-5, with 9 bases lining up with TRBD1. Germline lookup yields CDR1 SGHRS and CDR2 YFSETQ. The V and J ends lost 10 bases and 4 bases, in that order; junction bases with no gene match: 8. The CDR3 is made up of 13 amino acids. The CDR3 loop is CAWRTGEGETQYF. The CDR3 nucleotides are TGCGCCTGGAGGACAGGGGAAGGAGAGACCCAGTACTTC.

The chain joins TRBV29-1 to TRBJ1-2, with D hard to call. V was pared by 6 bases and J by 4 bases, with 9 bases between. The CDR3 contains 11 residues. Germline V gene data show CDR1 as SQVTM and CDR2 as ANQGSEA. DNA for the CDR3: TGCAGCGTGGATGAATCCTATGGCTACACCTTC. This gives the protein CSVDESYGYTF.

The V gene is TRBV7-2, the J gene TRBJ2-7, with D maybe TRBD1 (5 bases). Germline CDR1 is SGHTA and CDR2 is FQGNSA. The V end was cut by 5 bases, the J end by 0 bases, with 14 bases between. The CDR3 is 15 residues long. CDR3 nucleotide sequence: TGTGCCAGCAGCCTTCCTCGGACAATCTCCTACGAGCAGTACTTC. This encodes CASSLPRTISYEQYF.

This clone occurred once. Other DNA sequences of this sample code for an identical CDR3. The V call is TRBV7-2, the J call TRBJ2-7; no firm D call. CDR1 SGHTA and CDR2 FQGNSA come from the germline V gene. The CDR3 runs 14 residues. Trimming left V 1 base short and J 1 base short, with 8 bases between. CDR3 coding DNA: TGTGCCAGCAGCTTAGGTCGGCAGTCCTACGAGCAGTACTTC. It is translated as CASSLGRQSYEQYF. The full variable domain, with the rest looked up from reference TRBV7-2 and TRBJ2-7, is GAGVSQSPSNKVTEKGKDVELRCDPISGHTALYWYRQSLGQGLEFLIYFQGNSAPDKSGLPSDRFSAERTGGSVSTLTIQRTQQEDSAVYLCASSLGRQSYEQYFGPGTRLTVT.

This chain links TRBV4-1 with TRBJ2-3, with TRBD2 identical over 8 bases. Per germline, CDR1 MGHRA and CDR2 YSYEKL. The CDR3 totals 16 residues. The trim removed 1 base at V and 3 bases at J, leaving 6 bases unmatched. The CDR3 DNA reads as TGCGCCAGCAGCCAAGGGGGGGGACTAGTTACAGATACGCAGTATTTT. It yields the protein CASSQGGGLVTDTQYF.

The chain links TRBV6-6 to TRBJ2-6; maybe TRBD2 (6 bases). Germline V gene lookup returns CDR1 MNHNY and CDR2 SVGAGI (reference sequence). The V gene lost 5 bases and the J gene lost 4 bases, with 12 bases spanning the gap. The CDR3 contains 15 residues. CDR3 loop: CASSTRGFGANVLTF. The CDR3 nucleotides are TGTGCCAGCAGTACACGGGGGTTCGGGGCCAACGTCCTGACTTTC.

The V gene is TRBV6-6, the J gene TRBJ1-2; 9 positions agree with TRBD1. This CDR3 spans 11 amino acids. The V gene's germline CDR1 is MNHNY and CDR2 SVGAGI (reference sequence). The J segment lost 7 bases and the V segment lost 8 bases, leaving 2 bases of the junction unmatched. This chain's CDR3 is CASGQGPGYTF. The CDR3, as DNA: TGTGCCAGCGGACAGGGGCCTGGCTACACCTTC.

This sequence joins TRBV4-2 and TRBJ2-2; 8 positions match TRBD2. Trimming took 4 bases from V and 4 from J; bases not matched to a gene: 17. Germline V CDR1 and CDR2: LGHNA, YNFKEQ. The CDR3 length is 19 residues. CDR3 loop: CASSRKLAAQSGSTGELFF. CDR3 DNA: TGTGCCAGCAGCCGAAAACTAGCGGCCCAAAGTGGAAGCACCGGGGAGCTGTTTTTT.